This T cell receptor (beta chain) emerged from a study of OX40 agonist ivuxolimab in advanced cancers. V shed 3 bases, J shed 5 bases, and the junction held 15 bases outside the gene matches. The CDR3 contains 18 residues. In germline, CDR1 is KGHSH, CDR2 LQKENI. Generated by immunoSEQ multiplex PCR, the TCRdb table keeps only in-frame clones and is missing some. The data contain under 100,000 clones, roughly 92% of them seen just once; the ten biggest clones take up approximately 11%. Baseline was the first blood sampling point, followed by cycle 4 day 1 and cycle 7 day 1. This specimen was CD4+ or CD8+ T cells sorted from blood, taken in a trial of the OX40 agonist ivuxolimab. V usage is TRBV18 and J usage is TRBJ1-5; 8 positions match TRBD1. The TCR sequence derives from an adult with an advanced solid tumor such as melanoma, head and neck, liver or kidney cancer. The CDR3, as DNA: TGTGCCAGCTCACCGGACCCGTTTTTAGACAGGGGCGATCAGCCCCAGCATTTT. Its translation is CASSPDPFLDRGDQPQHF.